The 11 T cell receptor beta chains reported below all come from one sample, sequenced in a study of Graves' ophthalmopathy and Graves' hyperthyroidism. Amplification of the TCR beta CDR3 regions used RNA transcripts (as template). HTBI-primed RT-PCR formed the first round, and a multiplex PCR formed the second. TCRdb re-derived calls from the multiplex PCR reads in MiXCR, one entry per CDR3 protein. This sample yields over a million distinct CDR3 sequences, of which 35% to 40% are seen a single time; around 10% belongs to the top ten. Sequencing used peripheral blood or thyroid tissue (not recorded which). These receptors were taken from an adult man with Graves' hyperthyroidism.

Points on this clonotype: One end of the junction does not line up with germline, which may come from a read error. This rearrangement joins TRBV18 to TRBJ2-5; D gene ambiguous. This CDR3 region has 13 residues. Germline-derived CDR1 and CDR2 are KGHSH and LQKENI. The CDR3 loop reads CASPPVKLETQYF. The CDR3 DNA reads as TGTGCCAGCCCACCTGTAAAACTAGAGACCCAGTACTTC.

This clonotype was counted between two and nine times. This chain uses TRBV2 with TRBJ1-5, with D unclear. Germline-derived CDR1 and CDR2 are SNHLY and FYNNEI. V was cut by 8 bases and J by 4 bases, with 12 bases left in between. The CDR3 contains 13 residues. The CDR3 coding sequence is TGTGCCAGCCAAAGTGACGCAAATCAGCCCCAGCATTTT. Protein product: CASQSDANQPQHF. Full variable domain (rest looked up from reference TRBV2 and TRBJ1-5): EPEVTQTPSHQVTQMGQEVILRCVPISNHLYFYWYRQILGQKVEFLVSFYNNEISEKSEIFDDQFSVERPDGSNFTLKIRSTKLEDSAMYFCASQSDANQPQHFGDGTRLSIL.

On this clonotype itself: One base away lies a much larger clone, so this may be a sequencing read error. The chain has TRBV15 and TRBJ2-5; 15 bases match TRBD2. The CDR3 is 16 amino acids. Trimming at V came to 4 bases and at J to 6 bases, leaving 6 bases not matched to a gene. CDR1 and CDR2 (germline): LNHNV, YYDKDF (reference sequence). The CDR3 DNA reads as TGTGCCACCAGCACCAGGACTAGCGGGGGGGCCCAGACCCAGTACTTC. Translating it yields CATSTRTSGGAQTQYF.

This clonotype was found a few times. V usage is TRBV7-2 and J usage is TRBJ2-7, with D uncertain. V lost 4 bases and J 0 bases, leaving 13 bases between the germline ends. Germline lookup yields CDR1 SGHTA and CDR2 FQGNSA. This CDR3 region has 15 residues. CDR3 bases: TGTGCCAGCAGCTCTAGGGCCCTTAGCTCCTACGAGCAGTACTTC. It specifies CASSSRALSSYEQYF. The whole variable domain, filled in from reference TRBV7-2 and TRBJ2-7, reads GAGVSQSPSNKVTEKGKDVELRCDPISGHTALYWYRQSLGQGLEFLIYFQGNSAPDKSGLPSDRFSAERTGGSVSTLTIQRTQQEDSAVYLCASSSRALSSYEQYFGPGTRLTVT.

The J gene is TRBJ1-1, the V gene TRBV2, with a weak D call TRBD1 (6 bases). CDR3 length: 15 amino acids. Germline lookup yields CDR1 SNHLY and CDR2 FYNNEI. V was trimmed by 5 bases and J by 4 bases, leaving 17 bases between them. The CDR3 DNA reads as TGTGCCAGCAGTTACTCGTCCTTAGGGGGCACTGAAGCTTTCTTT. Protein sequence: CASSYSSLGGTEAFF.

In its sample, this clonotype was seen many times. The V and J genes are TRBV25-1 and TRBJ1-2, with D perhaps matching TRBD1 (6 bases). Germline-derived CDR1 and CDR2 are MGHDK and SYGVNS. The CDR3 is 13 residues long. V lost 4 bases and J 1 base, leaving 7 bases between the germline ends. The CDR3: CASSGRGNYGYTF. The DNA of the CDR3 is TGTGCCAGCAGTGGCAGGGGTAACTATGGCTACACCTTC.

The chain couples TRBV2 to TRBJ1-1; D perhaps matches TRBD1 (5 bases). The germline V gene has CDR1 SNHLY and CDR2 FYNNEI. The CDR3 is made up of 14 amino acids. The V gene lost 5 bases and the J gene lost 4 bases, with 14 bases spanning the gap. The DNA of the CDR3 is TGTGCCAGCAGTCAACGGGGAGGGGCCACTGAAGCTTTCTTT. Its translation is CASSQRGGATEAFF.

This clonotype appeared many times. The chain employs TRBV7-9 and TRBJ2-5; TRBD2 is a possible D gene (5 bases). Trimming stripped 3 bases from V and 3 bases from J, with 20 bases between. There are 17 residues in the CDR3. Germline V gene data show CDR1 as SEHNR and CDR2 as FQNEAQ (reference sequence). The DNA of the CDR3 is TGTGCCAGCAGCTTTAATCGGGATAACGTCATAGAAGAGACCCAGTACTTC. This sequence encodes CASSFNRDNVIEETQYF.

In its sample, this clonotype was seen many times. The V call is TRBV2, the J call TRBJ1-5, with D unresolved. Germline-derived CDR1 and CDR2 are SNHLY and FYNNEI. The V end was cut by 8 bases, the J end by 0 bases, with 14 bases between. The CDR3 consists of 15 residues. This CDR3 is CASGAKTNSNQPQHF. CDR3 nucleotides: TGTGCCAGCGGAGCGAAGACAAATAGCAATCAGCCCCAGCATTTT.

In this sample, this clonotype turned up many times. The chain joins TRBV9 to TRBJ1-4, with no clear D. This CDR3 spans 14 amino acids. Germline loops: CDR1 SGDLS, CDR2 YYNGEE. Trimming pared 0 bases from V and 8 bases from J, leaving 11 bases between. The CDR3 DNA reads TGTGCCAGCAGCGTAGCGGTAGGAGGAGAAAAACTGTTTTTT. This encodes CASSVAVGGEKLFF.

CDR3 amino acids: CASSQGRPTEAFF. CDR3 coding DNA: TGTGCCAGCAGCCAGGGAAGACCCACTGAAGCTTTCTTT. The J gene is TRBJ1-1, the V gene TRBV12-3 or TRBV12-4; perhaps TRBD1 as D (5 bases). The V and J ends lost 6 bases and 4 bases respectively, with 12 bases between them. This CDR3 has 13 residues.